This entry describes one TCR beta chain. The source of the sample is a study of blood T cell repertoires in COVID-19. Source study methods: Nucleated cell number was recorded as an estimate derived from reference gene primer amplification. TCRdb's copy holds only in-frame clones and misses some; the assay was immunoSEQ multiplex PCR. The V and J calls and clone size come from that table; D and trimming were worked out from the DNA. The sample holds around 250,000 clones, 89% seen once. There are 16 residues in the CDR3. With V trimmed by 2 bases and J by 7 bases, 7 bases remained unmatched. The germline gives CDR1 MGHRA, CDR2 YSYEKL.

This sequence joins TRBV4-1 and TRBJ2-3; TRBD2 matches 12 bases. The source is a woman between 40 and 50 years old who had recovered from COVID-19. Input material: peripheral blood. CDR3 coding DNA: TGCGCCAGCAGCCAATCTACCCTAGCGGGAGGGAATACGCAGTATTTT. Protein sequence: CASSQSTLAGGNTQYF.